The 3 T cell receptor beta chains below were found in one sample sequenced in a study of CD8+ T cells in alopecia areata. RNA was extracted and reverse transcribed into cDNA as the sequencing template. Sequencing used immunoSEQ multiplex PCR; TCRdb keeps in-frame clones, though not all of them. The sample carries around 100,000 clones, around three fifths recorded once. Treatment noted: oral pan-JAK inhibitor, 5-10 mg twice daily. The specimen comprised CD8+ T cells sorted from blood, sampled at week 24, from a patient treated with tofacitinib. The origin of the receptors is a human donor with alopecia areata.

The chain uses TRBV9 and TRBJ1-2; TRBD1 aligns across 8 bases. J lost 4 bases, V lost 4 bases, and 12 bases had no gene match. The CDR3 is 16 residues long. Germline values: CDR1 SGDLS, CDR2 YYNGEE. For the CDR3, the DNA is TGTGCCAGCAGCCCCGACAGGGGCATATTTAGCTATGGCTACACCTTC. Translated, it gives CASSPDRGIFSYGYTF.

V is TRBV29-1 and J is TRBJ1-1; D is unresolved. Germline CDR1 SQVTM, CDR2 ANQGSEA. Trimming took off 6 bases at V and 10 bases at J, with 21 bases between the two ends. The CDR3 runs to 13 residues. This CDR3 is CSVDETMLEGAFF. The CDR3 region has the DNA TGCAGCGTCGACGAGACAATGCTCGAGGGAGCTTTCTTT.

This chain uses TRBV10-3 with TRBJ2-2; D unresolved. Germline assignment: CDR1 ENHRY and CDR2 SYGVKD. Deletions cut 0 bases from V and 2 bases from J, with 4 bases between. The CDR3 spans 14 residues. The CDR3 loop is CAISESSNTGELFF. As DNA, the CDR3 is TGTGCCATCAGTGAGTCTAGTAACACCGGGGAGCTGTTTTTT.